This T cell receptor (beta chain) was sequenced during a study of blood T cell repertoires in COVID-19. Study information: T cells, B-cell-depleted T cells, or PBMCs provided the cDNA or gDNA that served as material.

This clone was recorded once. Under the authors' procedure: Quantification of nucleated cells was approximated via reference gene primer amplification. Only in-frame clones appear in the TCRdb table, and some are missing; sequencing was by immunoSEQ multiplex PCR. V, J and clone size reflect that table, while D and trimming were determined from the DNA. The data show roughly 150,000 clones, approximately 84% seen once. Germline V gene lookup returns CDR1 LGHNT and CDR2 FRNRAP. V lost 4 bases and J lost 0; bases outside the gene matches: 4. This CDR3 spans 16 amino acids. This clonotype originated in a woman in her fifties or sixties with COVID-19, enrolled during active disease. This chain uses TRBV12-5 with TRBJ2-1; TRBD1 aligns across 9 bases. The sequenced sample was peripheral blood. This CDR3 is CASGSIQGASYNEQFF. The DNA for the CDR3 is TGTGCTAGTGGTTCAATACAGGGGGCCTCCTACAATGAGCAGTTCTTC.